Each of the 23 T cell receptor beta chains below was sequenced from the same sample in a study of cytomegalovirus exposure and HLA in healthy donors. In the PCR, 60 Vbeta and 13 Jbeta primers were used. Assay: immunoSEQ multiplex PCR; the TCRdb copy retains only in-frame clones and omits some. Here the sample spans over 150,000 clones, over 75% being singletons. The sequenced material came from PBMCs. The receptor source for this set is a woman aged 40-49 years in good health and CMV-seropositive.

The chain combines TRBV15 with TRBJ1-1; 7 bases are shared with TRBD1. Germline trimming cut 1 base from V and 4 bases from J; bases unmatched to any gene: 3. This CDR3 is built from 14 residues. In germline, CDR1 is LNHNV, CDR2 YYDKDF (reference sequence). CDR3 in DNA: TGTGCCACCAGCAGAGCCGGGACAGCCACTGAAGCTTTCTTT. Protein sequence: CATSRAGTATEAFF.

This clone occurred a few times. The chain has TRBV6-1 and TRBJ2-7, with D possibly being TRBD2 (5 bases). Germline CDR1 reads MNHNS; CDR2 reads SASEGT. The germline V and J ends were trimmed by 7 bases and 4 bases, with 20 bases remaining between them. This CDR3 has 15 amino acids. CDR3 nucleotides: TGTGCCAGCAACTTTCTAGAGACCCGGGGATACGAGCAGTACTTC. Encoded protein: CASNFLETRGYEQYF.

The CDR3 coding sequence is TGTGCCAGCAGCCAAAGAATGGGACTAGCGGGACCCACCGGGGAGCTGTTTTTT. Protein: CASSQRMGLAGPTGELFF. This sequence joins TRBV14 and TRBJ2-2; 13 nucleotides match TRBD2. From germline, CDR1 is SGHDN and CDR2 FVKESK. Trimming removed 2 bases from V and 4 bases from J; junction bases left unmatched: 7. This CDR3 is built from 18 residues.

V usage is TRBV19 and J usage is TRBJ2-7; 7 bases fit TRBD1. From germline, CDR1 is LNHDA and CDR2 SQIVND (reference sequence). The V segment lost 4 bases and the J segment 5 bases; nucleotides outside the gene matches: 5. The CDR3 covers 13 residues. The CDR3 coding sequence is TGTGCCAGTAGTACGGGGACAGTTGACGAGCAGTACTTC. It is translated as CASSTGTVDEQYF.

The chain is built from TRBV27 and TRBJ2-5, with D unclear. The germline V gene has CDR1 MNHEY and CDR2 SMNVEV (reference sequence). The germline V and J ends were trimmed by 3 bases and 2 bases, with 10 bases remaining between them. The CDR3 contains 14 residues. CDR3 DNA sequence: TGTGCCAGCAGTTTTTGGGCAAGGCAAGAGACCCAGTACTTC. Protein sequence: CASSFWARQETQYF.

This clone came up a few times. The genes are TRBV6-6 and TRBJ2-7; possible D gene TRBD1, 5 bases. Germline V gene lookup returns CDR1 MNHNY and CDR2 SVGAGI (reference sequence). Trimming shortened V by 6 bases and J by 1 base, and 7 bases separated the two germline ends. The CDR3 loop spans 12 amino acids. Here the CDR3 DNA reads TGTGCCAGCAGGGGGCCTTCCTACGAGCAGTACTTC. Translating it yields CASRGPSYEQYF.

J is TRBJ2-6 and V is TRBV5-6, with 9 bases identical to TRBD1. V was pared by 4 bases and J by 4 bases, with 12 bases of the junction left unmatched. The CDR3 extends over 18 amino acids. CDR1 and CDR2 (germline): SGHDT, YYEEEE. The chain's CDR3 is CASSRTVGTGHGANVLTF. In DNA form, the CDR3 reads TGTGCCAGCAGCCGTACCGTCGGGACAGGGCACGGGGCCAACGTCCTGACTTTC.

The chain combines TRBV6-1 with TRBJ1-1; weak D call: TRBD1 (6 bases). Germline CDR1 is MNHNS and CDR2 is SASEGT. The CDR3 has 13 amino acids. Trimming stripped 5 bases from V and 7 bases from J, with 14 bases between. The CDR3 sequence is CASSKQGRREAFF. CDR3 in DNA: TGTGCCAGCAGTAAACAGGGCCGTCGTGAAGCTTTCTTT.

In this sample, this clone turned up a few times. This chain's CDR3 is CSVRDSRETQYF. DNA of the CDR3: TGCAGCGTGCGGGACTCTAGGGAGACCCAGTACTTC. The rearrangement uses TRBV29-1 and TRBJ2-5; possible D gene TRBD2, 6 bases. The germline CDR1 and CDR2 sequences are SQVTM and ANQGSEA. Trimming left V 6 bases short and J 5 bases short, with 13 bases between. The CDR3 sequence is 12 residues long.

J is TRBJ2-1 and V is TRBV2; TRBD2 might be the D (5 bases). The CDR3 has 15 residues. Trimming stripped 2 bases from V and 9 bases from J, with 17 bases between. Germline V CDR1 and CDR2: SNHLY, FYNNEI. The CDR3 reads CASSERGQIQSEQFF. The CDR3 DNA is TGTGCCAGCAGTGAAAGAGGGCAGATCCAAAGTGAGCAGTTCTTC. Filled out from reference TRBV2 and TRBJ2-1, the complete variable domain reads EPEVTQTPSHQVTQMGQEVILRCVPISNHLYFYWYRQILGQKVEFLVSFYNNEISEKSEIFDDQFSVERPDGSNFTLKIRSTKLEDSAMYFCASSERGQIQSEQFFGPGTRLTVL.

The CDR3 bases are TGTGCCAGCAGGAGACAGGGCCGAGGCAAATATAGCAATCAGCCCCAGCATTTT. Translated: CASRRQGRGKYSNQPQHF. This chain connects TRBV25-1 to TRBJ1-5; 7 positions match TRBD1. The CDR3 runs to 18 residues. The V gene's germline CDR1 is MGHDK and CDR2 SYGVNS. V lost 6 bases and J lost 0; bases outside the gene matches: 14. The whole variable domain, filled in from reference TRBV25-1 and TRBJ1-5, reads EADIYQTPRYLVIGTGKKITLECSQTMGHDKMYWYQQDPGMELHLIHYSYGVNSTEKGDLSSESTVSRIRTEHFPLTLESARPSHTSQYLCASRRQGRGKYSNQPQHFGDGTRLSIL.

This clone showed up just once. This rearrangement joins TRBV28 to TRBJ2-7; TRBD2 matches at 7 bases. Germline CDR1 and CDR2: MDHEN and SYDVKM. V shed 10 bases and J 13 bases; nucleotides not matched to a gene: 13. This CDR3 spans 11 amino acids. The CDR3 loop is CATAGDGVFYF. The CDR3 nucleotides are TGTGCCACCGCGGGGGACGGAGTATTTTACTTC.

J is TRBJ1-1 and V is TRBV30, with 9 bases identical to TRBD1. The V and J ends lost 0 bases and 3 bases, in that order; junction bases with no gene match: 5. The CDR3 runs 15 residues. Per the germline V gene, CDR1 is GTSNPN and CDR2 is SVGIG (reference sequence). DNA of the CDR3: TGTGCCTGGAGTGTACAGGGGGCGCGTTACACTGAAGCTTTCTTT. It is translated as CAWSVQGARYTEAFF. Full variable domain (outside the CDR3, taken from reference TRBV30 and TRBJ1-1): SQTIHQWPATLVQPVGSPLSLECTVEGTSNPNLYWYRQAAGRGLQLLFYSVGIGQISSEVPQNLSASRPQDRQFILSSKKLLLSDSGFYLCAWSVQGARYTEAFFGQGTRLTVV.

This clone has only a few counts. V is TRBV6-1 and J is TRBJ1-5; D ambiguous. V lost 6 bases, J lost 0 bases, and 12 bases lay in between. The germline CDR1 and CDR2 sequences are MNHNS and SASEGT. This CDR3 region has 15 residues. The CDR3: CASSGIGYSNQPQHF. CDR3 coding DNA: TGTGCCAGCAGCGGGATCGGATATAGCAATCAGCCCCAGCATTTT.

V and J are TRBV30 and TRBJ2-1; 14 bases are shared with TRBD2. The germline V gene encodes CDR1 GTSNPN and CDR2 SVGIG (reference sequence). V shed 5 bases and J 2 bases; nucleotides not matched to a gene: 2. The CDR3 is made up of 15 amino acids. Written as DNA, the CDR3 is TGTGCCTGGGCGGGACTAGCGGGAGCCTACAATGAGCAGTTCTTC. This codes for CAWAGLAGAYNEQFF.

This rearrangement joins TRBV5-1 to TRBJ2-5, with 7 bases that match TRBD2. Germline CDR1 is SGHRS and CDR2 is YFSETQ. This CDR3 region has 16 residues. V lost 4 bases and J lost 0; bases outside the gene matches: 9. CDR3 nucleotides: TGCGCCAGCAGCGCCGGACTAGTCCCGTACCAAGAGACCCAGTACTTC. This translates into CASSAGLVPYQETQYF.

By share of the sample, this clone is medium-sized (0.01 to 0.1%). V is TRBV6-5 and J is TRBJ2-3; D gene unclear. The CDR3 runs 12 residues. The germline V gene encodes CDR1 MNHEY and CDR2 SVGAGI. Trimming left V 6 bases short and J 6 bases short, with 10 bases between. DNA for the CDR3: TGTGCCAGCAGCCTGACCGGGGATACGCAGTATTTT. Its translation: CASSLTGDTQYF.

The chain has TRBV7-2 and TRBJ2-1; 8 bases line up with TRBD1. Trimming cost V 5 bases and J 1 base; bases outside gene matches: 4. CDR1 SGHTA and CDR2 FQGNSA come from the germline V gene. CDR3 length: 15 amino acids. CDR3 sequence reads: CASSLQGVSYNEQFF. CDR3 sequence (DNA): TGTGCCAGCAGCCTACAGGGGGTGTCCTACAATGAGCAGTTCTTC.

In DNA form, the CDR3 reads TGTGCCTGGAGTCCCCGGGGTGCCTATAATTCACCCCTCCACTTT. Translation gives CAWSPRGAYNSPLHF. The J gene is TRBJ1-6, the V gene TRBV30; D remains ambiguous. CDR3 length: 15 amino acids. Trimming pared 2 bases from V and 2 bases from J, leaving 10 bases between. Germline CDR1 is GTSNPN and CDR2 is SVGIG (reference sequence).

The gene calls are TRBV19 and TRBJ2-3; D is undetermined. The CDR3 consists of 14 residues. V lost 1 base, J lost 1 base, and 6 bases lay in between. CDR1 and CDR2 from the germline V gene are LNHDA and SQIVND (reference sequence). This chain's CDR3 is CASSIGARTDTQYF. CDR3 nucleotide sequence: TGTGCCAGTAGTATAGGGGCGCGCACAGATACGCAGTATTTT. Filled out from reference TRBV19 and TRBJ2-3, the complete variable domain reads DGGITQSPKYLFRKEGQNVTLSCEQNLNHDAMYWYRQDPGQGLRLIYYSQIVNDFQKGDIAEGYSVSREKKESFPLTVTSAQKNPTAFYLCASSIGARTDTQYFGPGTRLTVL.

This chain's CDR3 is CASRPGLAGANEQYF. CDR3 bases: TGTGCCAGCAGACCGGGACTAGCGGGAGCTAACGAGCAGTACTTC. The rearrangement joins TRBV28 to TRBJ2-7, with 14 bases that match TRBD2. Trimming at V came to 6 bases and at J to 5 bases, leaving 6 bases not matched to a gene. This CDR3 is built from 15 residues. Germline V gene sequence: CDR1 MDHEN, CDR2 SYDVKM.

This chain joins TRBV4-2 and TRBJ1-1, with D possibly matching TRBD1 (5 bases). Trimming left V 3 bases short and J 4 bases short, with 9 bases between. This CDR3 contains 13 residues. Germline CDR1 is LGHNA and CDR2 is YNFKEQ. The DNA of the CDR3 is TGTGCCAGCAGCCAGGATACAGGCACTGAAGCTTTCTTT. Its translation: CASSQDTGTEAFF.

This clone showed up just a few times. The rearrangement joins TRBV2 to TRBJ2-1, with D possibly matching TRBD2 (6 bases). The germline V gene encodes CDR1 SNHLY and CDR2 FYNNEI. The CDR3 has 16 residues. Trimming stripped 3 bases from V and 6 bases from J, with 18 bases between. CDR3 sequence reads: CASSDPWEEVSNEQFF. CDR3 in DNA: TGTGCCAGCAGTGATCCCTGGGAGGAGGTTTCCAATGAGCAGTTCTTC.